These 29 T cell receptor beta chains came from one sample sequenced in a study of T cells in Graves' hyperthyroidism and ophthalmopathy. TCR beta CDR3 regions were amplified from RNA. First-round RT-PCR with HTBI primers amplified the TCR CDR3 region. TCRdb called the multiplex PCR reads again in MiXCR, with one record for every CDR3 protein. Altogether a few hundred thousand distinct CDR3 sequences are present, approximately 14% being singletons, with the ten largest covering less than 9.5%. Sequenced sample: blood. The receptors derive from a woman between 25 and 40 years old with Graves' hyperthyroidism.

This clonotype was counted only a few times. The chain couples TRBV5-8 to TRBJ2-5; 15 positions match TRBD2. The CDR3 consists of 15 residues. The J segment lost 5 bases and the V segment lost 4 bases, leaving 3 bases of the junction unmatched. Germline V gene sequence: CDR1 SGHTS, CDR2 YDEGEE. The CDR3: CASSTGTSGRETQYF. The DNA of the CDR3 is TGTGCCAGCAGCACAGGGACTAGCGGGAGGGAGACCCAGTACTTC.

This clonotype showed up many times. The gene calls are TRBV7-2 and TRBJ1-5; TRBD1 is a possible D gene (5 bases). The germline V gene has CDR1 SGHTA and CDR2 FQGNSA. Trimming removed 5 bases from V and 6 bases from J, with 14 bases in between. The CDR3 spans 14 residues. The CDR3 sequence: CASSVGRQSQPQHF. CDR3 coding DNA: TGTGCCAGCAGCGTAGGGAGACAGTCTCAGCCCCAGCATTTT.

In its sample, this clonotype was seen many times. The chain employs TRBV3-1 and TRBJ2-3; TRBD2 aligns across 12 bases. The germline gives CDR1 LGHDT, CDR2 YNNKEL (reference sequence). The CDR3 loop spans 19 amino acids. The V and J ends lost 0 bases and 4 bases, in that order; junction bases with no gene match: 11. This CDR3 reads CASSQDVPWTSGDSDTQYF. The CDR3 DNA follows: TGTGCCAGCAGCCAAGACGTACCTTGGACTAGCGGGGACTCAGATACGCAGTATTTT.

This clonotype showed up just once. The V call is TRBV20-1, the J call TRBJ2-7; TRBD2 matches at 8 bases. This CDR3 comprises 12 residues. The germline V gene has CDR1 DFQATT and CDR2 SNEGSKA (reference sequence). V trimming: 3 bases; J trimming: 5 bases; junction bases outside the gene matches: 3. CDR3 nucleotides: TGCAGTGCTAGCGGGAGGGTCCACGAGCAGTACTTC. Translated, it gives CSASGRVHEQYF.

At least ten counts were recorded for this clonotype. The CDR3 loop is CASSSGGVLVGNEQFF. CDR3 bases: TGTGCCAGCAGCTCTGGCGGGGTATTGGTAGGCAATGAGCAGTTCTTC. The chain has TRBV11-3 and TRBJ2-1, with a tentative D call TRBD2 (6 bases). Germline-derived CDR1 and CDR2 are SGHNT and YENEEA. The germline V and J ends were trimmed by 4 bases and 6 bases, with 19 bases remaining between them. The CDR3 is 16 residues long.

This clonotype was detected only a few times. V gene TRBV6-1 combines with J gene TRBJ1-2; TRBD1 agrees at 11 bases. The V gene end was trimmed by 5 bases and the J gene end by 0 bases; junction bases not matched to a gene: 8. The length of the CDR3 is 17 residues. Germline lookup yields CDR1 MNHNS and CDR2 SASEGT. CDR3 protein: CASSPIPGQGANYGYTF. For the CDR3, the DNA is TGTGCCAGCAGTCCCATACCGGGACAGGGGGCTAACTATGGCTACACCTTC.

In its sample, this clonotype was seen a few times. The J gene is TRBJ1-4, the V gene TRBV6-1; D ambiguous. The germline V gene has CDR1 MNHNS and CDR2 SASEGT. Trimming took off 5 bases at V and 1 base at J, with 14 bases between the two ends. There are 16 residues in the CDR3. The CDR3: CASSSLGRGTNEKLFF. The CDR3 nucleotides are TGTGCCAGCAGTTCTTTAGGCCGTGGAACTAATGAAAAACTGTTTTTT.

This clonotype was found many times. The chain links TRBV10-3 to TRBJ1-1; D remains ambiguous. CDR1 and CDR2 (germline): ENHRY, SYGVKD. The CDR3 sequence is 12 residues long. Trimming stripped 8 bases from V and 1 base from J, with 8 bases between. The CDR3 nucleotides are TGTGCCATCTCTCGGGAGAACACTGAAGCTTTCTTT. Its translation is CAISRENTEAFF.

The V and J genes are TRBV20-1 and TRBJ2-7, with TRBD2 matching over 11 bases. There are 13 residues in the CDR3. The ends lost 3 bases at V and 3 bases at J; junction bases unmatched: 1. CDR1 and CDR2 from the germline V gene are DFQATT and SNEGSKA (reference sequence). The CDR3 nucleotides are TGCAGTGCTAGCCTAGCGGGAGGCTACGAGCAGTACTTC. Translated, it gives CSASLAGGYEQYF.

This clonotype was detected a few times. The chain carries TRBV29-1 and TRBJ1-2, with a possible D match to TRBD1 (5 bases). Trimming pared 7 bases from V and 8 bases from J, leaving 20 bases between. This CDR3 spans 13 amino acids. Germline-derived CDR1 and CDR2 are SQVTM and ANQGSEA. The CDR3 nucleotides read TGCAGCGATCAGACACGCGCTGGGGGGGGCTACACCTTC. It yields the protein CSDQTRAGGGYTF.

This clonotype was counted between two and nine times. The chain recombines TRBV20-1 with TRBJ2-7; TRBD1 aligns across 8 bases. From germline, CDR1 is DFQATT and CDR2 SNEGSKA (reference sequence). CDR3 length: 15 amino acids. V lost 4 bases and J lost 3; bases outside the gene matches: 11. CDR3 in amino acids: CSATSGGRANYEQYF. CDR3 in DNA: TGCAGTGCTACCTCAGGGGGCAGGGCGAACTACGAGCAGTACTTC.

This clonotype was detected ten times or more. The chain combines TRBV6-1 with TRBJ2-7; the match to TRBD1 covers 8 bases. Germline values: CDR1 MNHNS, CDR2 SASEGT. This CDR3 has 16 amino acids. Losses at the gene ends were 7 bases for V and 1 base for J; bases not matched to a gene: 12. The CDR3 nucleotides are TGTGCCAGCACCGGAAGTTTAACAGGGGGTTCCTACGAGCAGTACTTC. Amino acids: CASTGSLTGGSYEQYF.

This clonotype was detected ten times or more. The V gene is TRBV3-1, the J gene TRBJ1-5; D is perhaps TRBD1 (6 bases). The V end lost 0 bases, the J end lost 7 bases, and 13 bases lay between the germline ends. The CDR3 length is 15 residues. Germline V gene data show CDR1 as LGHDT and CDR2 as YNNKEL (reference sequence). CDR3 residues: CASSQDSRGRQPQHF. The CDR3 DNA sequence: TGTGCCAGCAGCCAAGACTCCCGGGGGCGGCAGCCCCAGCATTTT.

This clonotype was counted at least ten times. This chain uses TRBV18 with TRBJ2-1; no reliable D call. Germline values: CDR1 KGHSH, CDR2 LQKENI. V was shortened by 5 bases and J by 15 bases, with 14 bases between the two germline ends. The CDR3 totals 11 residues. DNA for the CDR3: TGTGCCAGCTCATCCGGACCACCGCGGTTCTTC. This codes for CASSSGPPRFF. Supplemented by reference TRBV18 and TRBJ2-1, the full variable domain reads NAGVMQNPRHLVRRRGQEARLRCSPMKGHSHVYWYRQLPEEGLKFMVYLQKENIIDESGMPKERFSAEFPKEGPSILRIQQVVRGDSAAYFCASSSGPPRFFGPGTRLTVL.

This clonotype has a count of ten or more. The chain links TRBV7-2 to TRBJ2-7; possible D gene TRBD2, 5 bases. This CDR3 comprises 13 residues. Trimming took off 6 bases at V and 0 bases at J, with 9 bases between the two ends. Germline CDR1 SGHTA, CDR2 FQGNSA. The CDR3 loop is CASRSGNSYEQYF. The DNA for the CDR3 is TGTGCCAGCAGAAGCGGAAACTCCTACGAGCAGTACTTC.

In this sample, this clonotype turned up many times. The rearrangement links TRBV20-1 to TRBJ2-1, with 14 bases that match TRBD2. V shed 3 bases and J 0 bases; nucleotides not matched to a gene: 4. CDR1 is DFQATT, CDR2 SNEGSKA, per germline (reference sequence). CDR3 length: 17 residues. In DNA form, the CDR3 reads TGCAGTGCTAGGGGGACTAGCGGGGGCAGCTCCTACAATGAGCAGTTCTTC. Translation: CSARGTSGGSSYNEQFF.

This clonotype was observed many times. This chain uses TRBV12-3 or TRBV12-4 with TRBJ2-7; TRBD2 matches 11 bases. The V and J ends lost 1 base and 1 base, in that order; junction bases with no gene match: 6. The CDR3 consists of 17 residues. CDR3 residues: CASSLEPLAGESYEQYF. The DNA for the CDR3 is TGTGCCAGCAGTTTAGAGCCACTAGCGGGAGAATCCTACGAGCAGTACTTC.

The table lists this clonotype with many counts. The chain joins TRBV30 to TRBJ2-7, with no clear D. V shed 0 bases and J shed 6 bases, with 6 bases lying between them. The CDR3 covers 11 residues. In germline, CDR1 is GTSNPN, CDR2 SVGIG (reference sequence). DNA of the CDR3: TGTGCCTGGAGTGTTCCTGGCGAGCAGTACTTC. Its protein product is CAWSVPGEQYF.

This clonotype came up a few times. CDR3 residues: CASTRAGAFSYEQYF. Here the CDR3 DNA reads TGTGCCAGCACCAGAGCGGGAGCTTTCTCCTACGAGCAGTACTTC. The chain has TRBV6-1 and TRBJ2-7; 8 bases map to TRBD2. J lost 0 bases, V lost 7 bases, and 8 bases had no gene match. The CDR3 has 15 residues. Germline V gene sequence: CDR1 MNHNS, CDR2 SASEGT.

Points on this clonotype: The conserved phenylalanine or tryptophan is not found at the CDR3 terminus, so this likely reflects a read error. DNA of the CDR3: TGTGCCAGCTCACTCGGGGCGACAGGAAGCAATCAGCCCCAGCATTCC. Its protein product is CASSLGATGSNQPQHS. The V and J genes are TRBV18 and TRBJ1-5; weak D call: TRBD1 (6 bases). The CDR3 loop spans 16 amino acids. CDR1 is KGHSH and CDR2 is LQKENI in the germline V gene. The ends were cut back, 4 bases at V and 1 base at J, with 14 bases in the middle.

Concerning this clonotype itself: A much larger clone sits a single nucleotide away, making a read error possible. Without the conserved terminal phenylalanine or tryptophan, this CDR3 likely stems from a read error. For the CDR3, the DNA is TGTGCCAGCAGCTGGGGAACTGGAAACACCATATATTGT. Its protein is CASSWGTGNTIYC. The J gene is TRBJ1-3, the V gene TRBV2; the D is unclear. Germline V CDR1 and CDR2: SNHLY, FYNNEI. Trimming stripped 6 bases from V and 2 bases from J, with 8 bases between. This CDR3 is 13 amino acids long.

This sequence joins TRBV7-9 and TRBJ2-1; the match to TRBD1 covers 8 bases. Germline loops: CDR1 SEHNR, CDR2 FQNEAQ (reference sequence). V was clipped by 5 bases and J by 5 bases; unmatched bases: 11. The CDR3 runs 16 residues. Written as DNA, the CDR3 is TGTGCCAGCAGCCCCAGTCCCCAGGGGGCGGACAATGAGCAGTTCTTC. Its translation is CASSPSPQGADNEQFF.

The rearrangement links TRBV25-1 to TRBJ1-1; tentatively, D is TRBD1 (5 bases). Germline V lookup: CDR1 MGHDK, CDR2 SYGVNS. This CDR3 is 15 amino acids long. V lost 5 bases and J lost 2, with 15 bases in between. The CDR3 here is CASSSFRDGNTEAFF. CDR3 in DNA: TGTGCCAGCAGTTCCTTCCGGGACGGAAACACTGAAGCTTTCTTT.

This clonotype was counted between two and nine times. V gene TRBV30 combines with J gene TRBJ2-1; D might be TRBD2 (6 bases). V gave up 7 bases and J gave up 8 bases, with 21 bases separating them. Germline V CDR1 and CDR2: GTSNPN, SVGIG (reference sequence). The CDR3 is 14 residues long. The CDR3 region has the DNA TGTGCCTTTACCCCCTGGACGCCGGGGGATGAGCAGTTCTTC. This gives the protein CAFTPWTPGDEQFF.

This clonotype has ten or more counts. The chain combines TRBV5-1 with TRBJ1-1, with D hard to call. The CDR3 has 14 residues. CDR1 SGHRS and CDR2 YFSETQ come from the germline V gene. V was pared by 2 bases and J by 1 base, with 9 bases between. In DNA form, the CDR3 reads TGCGCCAGCAGCTTCAACCAGCCGAACACTGAAGCTTTCTTT. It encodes CASSFNQPNTEAFF.

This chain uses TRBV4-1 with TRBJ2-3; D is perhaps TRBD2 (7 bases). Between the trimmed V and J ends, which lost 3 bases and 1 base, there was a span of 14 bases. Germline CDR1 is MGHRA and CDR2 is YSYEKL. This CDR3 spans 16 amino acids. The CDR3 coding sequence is TGCGCCAGCAGCCACCCTGAGGGGGGGGGCACAGATACGCAGTATTTT. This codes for CASSHPEGGGTDTQYF.

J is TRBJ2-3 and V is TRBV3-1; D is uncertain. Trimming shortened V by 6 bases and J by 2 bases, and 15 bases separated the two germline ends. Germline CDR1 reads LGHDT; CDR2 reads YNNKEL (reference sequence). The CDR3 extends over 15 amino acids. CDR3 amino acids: CASSPLGQTTDTQYF. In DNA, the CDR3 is TGTGCCAGCAGTCCCCTCGGGCAGACCACAGATACGCAGTATTTT.

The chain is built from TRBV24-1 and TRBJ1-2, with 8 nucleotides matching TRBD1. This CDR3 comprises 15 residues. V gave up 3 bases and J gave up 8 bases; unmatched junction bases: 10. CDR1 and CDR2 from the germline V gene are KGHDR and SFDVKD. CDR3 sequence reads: CATSDTRDRSSGYTF. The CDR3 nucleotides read TGTGCCACCAGTGATACCCGGGACAGGAGTAGCGGCTACACCTTC.

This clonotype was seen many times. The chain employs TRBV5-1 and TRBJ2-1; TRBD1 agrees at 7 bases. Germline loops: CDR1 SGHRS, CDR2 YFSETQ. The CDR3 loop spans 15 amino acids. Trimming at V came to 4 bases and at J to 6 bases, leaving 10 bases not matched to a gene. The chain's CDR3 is CASSELGGGSNEQFF. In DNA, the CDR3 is TGCGCCAGCAGCGAACTAGGGGGCGGGTCCAATGAGCAGTTCTTC. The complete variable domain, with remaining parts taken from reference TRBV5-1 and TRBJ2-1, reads KAGVTQTPRYLIKTRGQQVTLSCSPISGHRSVSWYQQTPGQGLQFLFEYFSETQRNKGNFPGRFSGRQFSNSRSEMNVSTLELGDSALYLCASSELGGGSNEQFFGPGTRLTVL.